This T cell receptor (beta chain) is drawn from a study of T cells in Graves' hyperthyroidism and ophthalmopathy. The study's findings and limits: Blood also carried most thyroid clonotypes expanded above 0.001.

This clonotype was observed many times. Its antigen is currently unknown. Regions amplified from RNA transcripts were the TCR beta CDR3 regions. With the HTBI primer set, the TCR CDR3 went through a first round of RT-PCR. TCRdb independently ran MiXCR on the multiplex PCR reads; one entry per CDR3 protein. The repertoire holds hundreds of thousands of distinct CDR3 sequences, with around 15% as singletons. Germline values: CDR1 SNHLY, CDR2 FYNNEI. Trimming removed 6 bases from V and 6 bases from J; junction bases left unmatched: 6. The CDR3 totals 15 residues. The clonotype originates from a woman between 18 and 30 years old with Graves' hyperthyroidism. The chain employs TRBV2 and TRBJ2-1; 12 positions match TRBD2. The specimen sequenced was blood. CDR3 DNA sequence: TGTGCCAGCAGCCTGACTAGCGGGAGACCCAATGAGCAGTTCTTC. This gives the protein CASSLTSGRPNEQFF.